Reported below is one TCR beta chain. Its antigen is unidentified. Losses at the gene ends were 4 bases for V and 4 bases for J; bases not matched to a gene: 5. The CDR3 sequence is 16 residues long. The germline V gene encodes CDR1 KGHSH and CDR2 LQKENI. Each CDR3 protein gets one entry after TCRdb re-called the reads with MiXCR. Among some 6,000 distinct CDR3 sequences listed, 45% to 55% were seen once. The sample belongs to a study of T cell repertoires in cytomegalovirus infection. Overall study results and limits: Dominating the ex vivo response were TCR beta clonotypes that were CMV-specific and HLA-C-restricted.

This rearrangement joins TRBV18 to TRBJ1-5; 12 bases match TRBD1. This receptor was obtained from a human donor in good health (CMV status not recorded). Some clones in this sample may be carry-over from other donors' samples. Sequenced: PBMCs, sequenced either directly or after in vitro stimulation (not recorded which). The CDR3 loop reads CASSRGTGGSNQPQHF. The CDR3 nucleotides read TGTGCCAGCTCACGCGGGACAGGGGGCTCGAATCAGCCCCAGCATTTT.